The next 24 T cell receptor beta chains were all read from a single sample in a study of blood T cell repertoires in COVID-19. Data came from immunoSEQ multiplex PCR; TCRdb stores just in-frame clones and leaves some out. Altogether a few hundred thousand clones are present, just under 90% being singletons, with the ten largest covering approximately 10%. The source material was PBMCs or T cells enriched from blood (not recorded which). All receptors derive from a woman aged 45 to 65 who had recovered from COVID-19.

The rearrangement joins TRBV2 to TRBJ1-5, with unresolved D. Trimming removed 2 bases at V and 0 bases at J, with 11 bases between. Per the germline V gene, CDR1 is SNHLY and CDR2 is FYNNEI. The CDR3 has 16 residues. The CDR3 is CASSEMVGRSNQPQHF. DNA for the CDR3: TGTGCCAGCAGTGAAATGGTTGGGCGTAGCAATCAGCCCCAGCATTTT.

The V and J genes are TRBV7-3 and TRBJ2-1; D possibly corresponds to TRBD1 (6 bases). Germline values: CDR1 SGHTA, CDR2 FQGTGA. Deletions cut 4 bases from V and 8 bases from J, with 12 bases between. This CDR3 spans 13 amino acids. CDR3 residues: CASSSQGFYEQFF. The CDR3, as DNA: TGTGCCAGCAGCTCACAGGGCTTCTATGAGCAGTTCTTC.

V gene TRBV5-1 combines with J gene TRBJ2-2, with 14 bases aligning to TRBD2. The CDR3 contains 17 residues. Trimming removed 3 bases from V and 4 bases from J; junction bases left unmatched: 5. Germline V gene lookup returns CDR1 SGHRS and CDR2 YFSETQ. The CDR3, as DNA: TGCGCCAGCAGCTACGGACTAGCGGGGGGTTCCACCGGGGAGCTGTTTTTT. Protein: CASSYGLAGGSTGELFF.

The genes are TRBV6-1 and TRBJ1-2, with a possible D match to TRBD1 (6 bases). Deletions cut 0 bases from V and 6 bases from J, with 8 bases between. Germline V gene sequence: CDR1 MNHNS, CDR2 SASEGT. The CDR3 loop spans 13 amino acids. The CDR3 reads CASSEAYRDGYTF. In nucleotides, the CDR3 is TGTGCCAGCAGTGAAGCATACAGGGATGGCTACACCTTC.

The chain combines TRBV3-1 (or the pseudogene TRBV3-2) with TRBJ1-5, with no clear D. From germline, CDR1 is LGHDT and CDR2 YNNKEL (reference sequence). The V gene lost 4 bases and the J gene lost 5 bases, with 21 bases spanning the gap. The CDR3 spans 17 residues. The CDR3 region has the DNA TGTGCCAGCAGCCCCGGGAGGAAGAGAATTGGGCATCAGCCCCAGCATTTT. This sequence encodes CASSPGRKRIGHQPQHF.

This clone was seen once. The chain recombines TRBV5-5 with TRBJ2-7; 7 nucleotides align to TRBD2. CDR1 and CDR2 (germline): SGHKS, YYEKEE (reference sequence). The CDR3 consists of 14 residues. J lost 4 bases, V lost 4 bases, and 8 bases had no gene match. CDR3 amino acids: CASSPWGGAYEQYF. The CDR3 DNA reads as TGTGCCAGCAGCCCATGGGGGGGTGCGTACGAGCAGTACTTC.

For the CDR3, the DNA is TGTGCCAGCAGTTCCGACAGGGGCGCGTCGGCTTATGGCTACACCTTC. It specifies CASSSDRGASAYGYTF. The genes are TRBV6-5 and TRBJ1-2; TRBD1 matches at 8 bases. Germline V gene lookup returns CDR1 MNHEY and CDR2 SVGAGI. The junction had 12 bases not matched to a gene; V was cut back by 4 bases and J by 5 bases. This CDR3 is built from 16 residues.

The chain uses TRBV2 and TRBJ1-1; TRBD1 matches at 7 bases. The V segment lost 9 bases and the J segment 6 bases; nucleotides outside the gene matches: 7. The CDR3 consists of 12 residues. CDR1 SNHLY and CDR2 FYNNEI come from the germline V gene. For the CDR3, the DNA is TGTGCCAGTAGAGGGGGCTATTCTGAAGCTTTCTTT. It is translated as CASRGGYSEAFF.

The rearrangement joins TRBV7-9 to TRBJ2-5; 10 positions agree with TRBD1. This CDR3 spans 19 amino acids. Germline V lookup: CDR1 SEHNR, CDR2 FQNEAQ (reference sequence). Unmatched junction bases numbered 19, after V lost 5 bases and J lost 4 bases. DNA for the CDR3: TGTGCCAGCAGCCTTAGAAGGTGGGGACAGGGGTTGTCTGGAGAGACCCAGTACTTC. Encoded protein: CASSLRRWGQGLSGETQYF.

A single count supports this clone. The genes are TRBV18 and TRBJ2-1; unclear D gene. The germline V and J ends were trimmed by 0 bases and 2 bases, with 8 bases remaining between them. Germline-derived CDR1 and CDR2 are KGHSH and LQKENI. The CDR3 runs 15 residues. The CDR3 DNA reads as TGTGCCAGCTCACCACCGGGCCAGACCTACAATGAGCAGTTCTTC. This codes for CASSPPGQTYNEQFF.

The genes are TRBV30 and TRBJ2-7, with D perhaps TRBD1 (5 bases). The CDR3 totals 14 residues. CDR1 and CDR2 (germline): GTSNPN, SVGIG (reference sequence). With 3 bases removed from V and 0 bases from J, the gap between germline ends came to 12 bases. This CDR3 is CAWSQGLSSYEQYF. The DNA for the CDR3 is TGTGCCTGGAGCCAGGGCCTCAGCTCCTACGAGCAGTACTTC.

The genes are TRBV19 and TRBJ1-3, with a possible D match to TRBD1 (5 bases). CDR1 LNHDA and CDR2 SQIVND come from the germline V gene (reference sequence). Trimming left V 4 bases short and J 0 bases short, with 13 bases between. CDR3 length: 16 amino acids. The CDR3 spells CASSTRVIGSGNTIYF. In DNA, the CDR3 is TGTGCCAGTAGTACCAGGGTCATCGGCTCTGGAAACACCATATATTTT.

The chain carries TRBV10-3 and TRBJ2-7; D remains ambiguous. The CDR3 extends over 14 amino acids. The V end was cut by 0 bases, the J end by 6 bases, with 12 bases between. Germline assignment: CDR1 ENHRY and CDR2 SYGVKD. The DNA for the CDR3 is TGTGCCATCAGTGAGTCGGTTAGCTCTGGCGAGCAGTACTTC. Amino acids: CAISESVSSGEQYF.

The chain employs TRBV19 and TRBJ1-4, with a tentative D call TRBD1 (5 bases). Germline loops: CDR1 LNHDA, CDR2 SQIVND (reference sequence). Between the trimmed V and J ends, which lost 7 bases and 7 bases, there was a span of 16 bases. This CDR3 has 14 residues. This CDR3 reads CASNEGAKGEKLFF. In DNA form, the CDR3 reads TGTGCCAGTAATGAAGGGGCTAAAGGTGAAAAACTGTTTTTT.

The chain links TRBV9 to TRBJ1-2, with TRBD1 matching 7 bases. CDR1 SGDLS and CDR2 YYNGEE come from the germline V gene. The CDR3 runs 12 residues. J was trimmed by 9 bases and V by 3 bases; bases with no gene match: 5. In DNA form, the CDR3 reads TGTGCCAGCAGCGAACACAGGGGAAGCTACACCTTC. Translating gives CASSEHRGSYTF.

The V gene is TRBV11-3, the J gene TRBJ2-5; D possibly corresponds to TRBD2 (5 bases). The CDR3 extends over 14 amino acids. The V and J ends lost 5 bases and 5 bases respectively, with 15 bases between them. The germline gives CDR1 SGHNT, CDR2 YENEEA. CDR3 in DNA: TGTGCCAGCAGCCAAACTAGAGGTGCGGAGACCCAGTACTTC. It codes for CASSQTRGAETQYF.

CDR3 in amino acids: CASSFPLAGLTDTQYF. The CDR3 coding sequence is TGTGCCAGCAGCTTTCCCCTAGCGGGGCTCACAGATACGCAGTATTTT. This chain joins TRBV5-5 and TRBJ2-3, with 9 bases identical to TRBD2. The CDR3 runs 16 residues. Germline CDR1 and CDR2: SGHKS and YYEKEE (reference sequence). Germline trimming cut 2 bases from V and 2 bases from J; bases unmatched to any gene: 6. The complete variable domain, with remaining parts taken from reference TRBV5-5 and TRBJ2-3, reads DAGVTQSPTHLIKTRGQQVTLRCSPISGHKSVSWYQQVLGQGPQFIFQYYEKEERGRGNFPDRFSARQFPNYSSELNVNALLLGDSALYLCASSFPLAGLTDTQYFGPGTRLTVL.

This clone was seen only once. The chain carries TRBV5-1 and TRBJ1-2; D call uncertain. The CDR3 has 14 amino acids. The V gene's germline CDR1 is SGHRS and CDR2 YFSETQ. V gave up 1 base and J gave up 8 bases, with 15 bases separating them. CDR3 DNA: TGCGCCAGCAGCTTGAGGGAGGTTGATGGAGGCTACACCTTC. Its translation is CASSLREVDGGYTF. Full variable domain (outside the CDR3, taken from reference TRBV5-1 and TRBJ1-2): KAGVTQTPRYLIKTRGQQVTLSCSPISGHRSVSWYQQTPGQGLQFLFEYFSETQRNKGNFPGRFSGRQFSNSRSEMNVSTLELGDSALYLCASSLREVDGGYTFGSGTRLTVV.

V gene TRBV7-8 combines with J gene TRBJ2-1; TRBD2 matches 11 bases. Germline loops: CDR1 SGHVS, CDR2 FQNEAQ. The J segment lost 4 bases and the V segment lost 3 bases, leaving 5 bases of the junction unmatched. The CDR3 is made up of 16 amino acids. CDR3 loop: CASSFPSGGSYNEQFF. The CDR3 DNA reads TGTGCCAGCAGCTTCCCTAGCGGGGGGTCTTACAATGAGCAGTTCTTC. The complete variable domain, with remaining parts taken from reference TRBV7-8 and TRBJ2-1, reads GAGVSQSPRYKVAKRGQDVALRCDPISGHVSLFWYQQALGQGPEFLTYFQNEAQLDKSGLPSDRFFAERPEGSVSTLKIQRTQQEDSAVYLCASSFPSGGSYNEQFFGPGTRLTVL.

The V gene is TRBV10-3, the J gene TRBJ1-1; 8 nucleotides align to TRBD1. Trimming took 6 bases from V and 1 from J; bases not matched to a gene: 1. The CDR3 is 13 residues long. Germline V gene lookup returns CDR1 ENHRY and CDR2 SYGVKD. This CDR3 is CAIRGQGNTEAFF. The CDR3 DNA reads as TGTGCCATCAGAGGACAGGGGAACACTGAAGCTTTCTTT.

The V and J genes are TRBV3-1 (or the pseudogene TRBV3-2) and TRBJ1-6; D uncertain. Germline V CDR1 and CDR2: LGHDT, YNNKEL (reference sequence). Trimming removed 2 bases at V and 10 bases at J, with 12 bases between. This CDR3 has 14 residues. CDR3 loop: CASSQTYRGSPLHF. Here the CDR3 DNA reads TGTGCCAGCAGCCAAACCTACCGGGGATCACCCCTCCACTTT.

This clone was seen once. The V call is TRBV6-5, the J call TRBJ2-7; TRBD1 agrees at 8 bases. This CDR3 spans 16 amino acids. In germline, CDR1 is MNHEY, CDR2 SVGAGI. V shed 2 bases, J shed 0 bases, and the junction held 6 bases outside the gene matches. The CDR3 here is CASSYPGQVFSYEQYF. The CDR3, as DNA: TGTGCCAGCAGTTACCCGGGACAGGTTTTCTCCTACGAGCAGTACTTC.

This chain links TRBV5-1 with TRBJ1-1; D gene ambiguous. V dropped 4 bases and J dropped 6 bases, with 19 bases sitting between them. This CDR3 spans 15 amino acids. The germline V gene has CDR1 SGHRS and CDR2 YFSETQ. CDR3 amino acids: CASSPEAGPNPEAFF. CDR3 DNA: TGCGCCAGCAGCCCAGAGGCGGGTCCCAATCCTGAAGCTTTCTTT.

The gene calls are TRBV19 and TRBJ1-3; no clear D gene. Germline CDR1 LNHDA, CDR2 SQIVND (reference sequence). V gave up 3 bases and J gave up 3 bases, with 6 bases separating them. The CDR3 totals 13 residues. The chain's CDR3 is CASSIGFGNTIYF. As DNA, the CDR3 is TGTGCCAGTAGTATCGGGTTTGGAAACACCATATATTTT.